Shown below are 14 T cell receptor beta chains from a single sample sequenced in a study of control samples from healthy donors and cancer patients. Here immunoSEQ multiplex PCR was the method, and the copy in TCRdb shows in-frame clones only, minus some. The table lists 100,000 or so clones, about 90% of them singletons. Sample: blood. Source of these receptors: a woman under 30 in good health.

The chain carries TRBV7-2 and TRBJ2-1; 12 nucleotides agree with TRBD1. The V segment lost 7 bases and the J segment 11 bases; nucleotides outside the gene matches: 6. The CDR3 consists of 13 residues. The germline CDR1 and CDR2 sequences are SGHTA and FQGNSA. Here the CDR3 DNA reads TGTGCCAGCACCGGGACAGGGGGCGCCCAGCAGTTCTTC. This codes for CASTGTGGAQQFF.

This CDR3 reads CASSQTGQIFSGNTIYF. The CDR3 DNA sequence: TGCGCCAGCAGCCAGACGGGACAGATATTCTCTGGAAACACCATATATTTT. The chain uses TRBV4-1 and TRBJ1-3; 7 bases fit TRBD1. The CDR3 contains 17 residues. The trim removed 3 bases at V and 0 bases at J, leaving 8 bases unmatched. Germline V gene lookup returns CDR1 MGHRA and CDR2 YSYEKL.

The gene calls are TRBV19 and TRBJ2-1; D remains ambiguous. Germline lookup yields CDR1 LNHDA and CDR2 SQIVND (reference sequence). CDR3 size: 15 residues. Trimming cost V 1 base and J 0 bases, with 7 bases left between them. The CDR3 sequence: CASSIGASSYNEQFF. The DNA for the CDR3 is TGTGCCAGTAGTATAGGGGCAAGCTCCTACAATGAGCAGTTCTTC.

The rearrangement links TRBV10-3 to TRBJ2-7; possibly TRBD2 for D (6 bases). This CDR3 is 16 amino acids long. CDR1 is ENHRY, CDR2 SYGVKD, per germline. The V gene lost 0 bases and the J gene lost 1 base, with 13 bases spanning the gap. CDR3 DNA sequence: TGTGCCATCAGTGAGTCTTGGGGAGGCCAATCCTACGAGCAGTACTTC. Protein: CAISESWGGQSYEQYF.

The rearrangement uses TRBV7-9 and TRBJ2-1; TRBD2 matches at 10 bases. CDR1 is SEHNR, CDR2 FQNEAQ, per germline (reference sequence). The CDR3 runs 16 residues. Trimming cost V 2 bases and J 6 bases; bases outside gene matches: 7. CDR3 amino acids: CASSLISAGGPNEQFF. The CDR3 nucleotides read TGTGCCAGCAGCTTAATTTCAGCGGGAGGGCCCAATGAGCAGTTCTTC.

This clone was detected only once. The chain joins TRBV24-1 to TRBJ1-5; D uncertain. Trimming left V 5 bases short and J 1 base short, with 5 bases between. The CDR3 runs to 13 residues. Germline loops: CDR1 KGHDR, CDR2 SFDVKD. The CDR3 protein is CATSGGSNQPQHF. Written as DNA, the CDR3 is TGTGCCACCAGTGGTGGGAGCAATCAGCCCCAGCATTTT.

This chain uses TRBV18 with TRBJ2-3; D is undetermined. This CDR3 spans 13 amino acids. CDR1 KGHSH and CDR2 LQKENI come from the germline V gene. V gave up 3 bases and J gave up 4 bases, with 8 bases separating them. The CDR3 is CASSPEAADTQYF. In DNA, the CDR3 is TGTGCCAGCTCACCGGAAGCTGCAGATACGCAGTATTTT.

This chain connects TRBV5-6 to TRBJ1-4, with TRBD1 matching over 9 bases. Germline loops: CDR1 SGHDT, CDR2 YYEEEE. Trimming cost V 0 bases and J 8 bases; bases outside gene matches: 5. The CDR3 runs 15 residues. CDR3 protein: CASSLGGQGSEKLFF. Here the CDR3 DNA reads TGTGCCAGCAGCTTGGGGGGACAGGGTAGCGAAAAACTGTTTTTT.

The chain links TRBV28 to TRBJ1-5, with TRBD1 matching over 10 bases. Looked up from germline, CDR1 is MDHEN and CDR2 is SYDVKM. The CDR3 spans 14 residues. J was trimmed by 7 bases and V by 9 bases; bases with no gene match: 9. The CDR3 nucleotides are TGTGCCAGTCAAAGGGGACAGGGGTACCAGCCCCAGCATTTT. Amino acid sequence: CASQRGQGYQPQHF.

J is TRBJ2-5 and V is TRBV5-5; D is undetermined. This CDR3 is 15 amino acids long. Trimming pared 3 bases from V and 0 bases from J, leaving 12 bases between. Germline lookup yields CDR1 SGHKS and CDR2 YYEKEE (reference sequence). The CDR3 DNA follows: TGTGCCAGCAGCTGGGCTGGGCGCGACCAAGAGACCCAGTACTTC. Translating it yields CASSWAGRDQETQYF.

This clone showed up just once. This chain joins TRBV19 and TRBJ1-1; D is perhaps TRBD1 (5 bases). Trimming shortened V by 4 bases and J by 0 bases, and 12 bases separated the two germline ends. Germline assignment: CDR1 LNHDA and CDR2 SQIVND (reference sequence). This CDR3 is 15 amino acids long. CDR3 nucleotide sequence: TGTGCCAGTAGTACCCCCGACAGAGTGAACACTGAAGCTTTCTTT. Amino acids: CASSTPDRVNTEAFF.

The genes are TRBV9 and TRBJ1-1; possibly TRBD1 for D (6 bases). CDR1 SGDLS and CDR2 YYNGEE come from the germline V gene. This CDR3 has 16 amino acids. V lost 4 bases and J lost 4, with 20 bases in between. Here the CDR3 reads CASSRGAAPSGTEAFF. As DNA, the CDR3 is TGTGCCAGCAGCAGGGGGGCGGCCCCGTCCGGCACTGAAGCTTTCTTT.

The chain has TRBV6-5 and TRBJ2-4; TRBD1 aligns across 9 bases. Trimming took 2 bases from V and 5 from J; bases not matched to a gene: 7. CDR1 and CDR2 from the germline V gene are MNHEY and SVGAGI. The CDR3 length is 16 residues. CDR3 region: CASSYLRGQGENIQYF. CDR3 sequence (DNA): TGTGCCAGCAGTTACCTTCGGGGACAGGGCGAAAACATTCAGTACTTC.

The chain carries TRBV5-1 and TRBJ2-2; D remains unclear. Trimming took 0 bases from V and 6 from J, leaving 6 bases between them. This CDR3 has 13 residues. Germline CDR1 SGHRS, CDR2 YFSETQ. The CDR3 region is CASSLELAGELFF. CDR3 nucleotide sequence: TGCGCCAGCAGCTTGGAATTGGCCGGGGAGCTGTTTTTT. The full variable domain, rest sourced from reference TRBV5-1 and TRBJ2-2, is KAGVTQTPRYLIKTRGQQVTLSCSPISGHRSVSWYQQTPGQGLQFLFEYFSETQRNKGNFPGRFSGRQFSNSRSEMNVSTLELGDSALYLCASSLELAGELFFGEGSRLTVL.